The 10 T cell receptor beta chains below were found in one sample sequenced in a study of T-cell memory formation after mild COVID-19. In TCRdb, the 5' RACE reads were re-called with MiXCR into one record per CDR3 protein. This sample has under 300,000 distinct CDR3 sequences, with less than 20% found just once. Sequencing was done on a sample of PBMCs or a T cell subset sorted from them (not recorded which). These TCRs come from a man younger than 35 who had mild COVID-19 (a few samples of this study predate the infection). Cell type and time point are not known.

CDR3 loop: CGTGRTIYEQYV. Here the CDR3 DNA reads TGTGGTACAGGACGGACGATCTACGAGCAGTACGTC. The V gene is TRBV6-6, the J gene TRBJ2-7; D possibly corresponds to TRBD1 (5 bases). This CDR3 spans 12 amino acids. Germline-derived CDR1 and CDR2 are MNHNY and SVGAGI (reference sequence).

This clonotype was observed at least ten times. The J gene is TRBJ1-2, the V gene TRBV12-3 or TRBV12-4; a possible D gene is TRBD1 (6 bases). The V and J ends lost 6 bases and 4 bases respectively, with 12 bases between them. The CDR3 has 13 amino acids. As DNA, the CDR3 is TGTGCCAGCAGGACGACAGGCATCTATGGCTACACCTTC. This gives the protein CASRTTGIYGYTF.

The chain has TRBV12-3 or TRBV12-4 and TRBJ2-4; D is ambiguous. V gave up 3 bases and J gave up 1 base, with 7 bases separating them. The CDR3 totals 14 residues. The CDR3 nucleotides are TGTGCCAGCAGTTTGAACGGGGCCAAAAACATTCAGTACTTC. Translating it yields CASSLNGAKNIQYF.

The CDR3 DNA reads as TGTGCCAGCAGCGGGAAGCGGGGGATTGAGACCCAGTACTTC. As protein: CASSGKRGIETQYF. The chain couples TRBV5-6 to TRBJ2-5; 8 bases map to TRBD2. Germline lookup yields CDR1 SGHDT and CDR2 YYEEEE. The length of the CDR3 is 14 residues. The trim removed 4 bases at V and 5 bases at J, leaving 7 bases unmatched.

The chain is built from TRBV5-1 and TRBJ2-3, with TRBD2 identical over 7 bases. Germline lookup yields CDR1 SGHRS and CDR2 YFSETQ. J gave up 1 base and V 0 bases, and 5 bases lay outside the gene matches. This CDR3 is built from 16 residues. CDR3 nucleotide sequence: TGCGCCAGCAGCTTGGTAGCGAGCGGGGGCACAGATACGCAGTATTTT. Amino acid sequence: CASSLVASGGTDTQYF.

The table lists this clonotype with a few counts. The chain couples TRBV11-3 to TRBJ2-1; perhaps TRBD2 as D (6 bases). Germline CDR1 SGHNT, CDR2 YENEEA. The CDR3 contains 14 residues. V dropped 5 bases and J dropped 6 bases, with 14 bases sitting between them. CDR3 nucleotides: TGTGCCAGCAGCGAAGGTGGAGGGCGCAATGAGCAGTTCTTC. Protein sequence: CASSEGGGRNEQFF.

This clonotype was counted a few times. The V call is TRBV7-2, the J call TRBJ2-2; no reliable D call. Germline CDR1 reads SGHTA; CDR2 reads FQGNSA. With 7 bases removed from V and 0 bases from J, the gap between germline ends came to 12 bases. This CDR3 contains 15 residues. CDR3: CASILEAANTGELFF. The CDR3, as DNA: TGTGCCAGCATTCTAGAGGCAGCGAACACCGGGGAGCTGTTTTTT. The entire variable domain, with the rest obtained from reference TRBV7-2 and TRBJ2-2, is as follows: GAGVSQSPSNKVTEKGKDVELRCDPISGHTALYWYRQSLGQGLEFLIYFQGNSAPDKSGLPSDRFSAERTGGSVSTLTIQRTQQEDSAVYLCASILEAANTGELFFGEGSRLTVL.

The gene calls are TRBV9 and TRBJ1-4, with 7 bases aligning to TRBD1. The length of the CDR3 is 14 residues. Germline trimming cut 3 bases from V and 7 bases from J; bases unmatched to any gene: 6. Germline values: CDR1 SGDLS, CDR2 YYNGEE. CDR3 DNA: TGTGCCAGCAGCGCATACAGGGGAGGTGAAAAACTGTTTTTT. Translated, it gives CASSAYRGGEKLFF.

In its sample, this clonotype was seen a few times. CDR3 sequence: CASSHLPEGIEQYF. In DNA form, the CDR3 reads TGTGCCAGCAGCCATCTCCCGGAGGGTATCGAGCAGTACTTC. This chain connects TRBV11-2 to TRBJ2-7, with a tentative D call TRBD2 (6 bases). Germline CDR1 is SGHAT and CDR2 is FQNNGV. V lost 5 bases and J lost 6, with 17 bases in between. This CDR3 has 14 amino acids.

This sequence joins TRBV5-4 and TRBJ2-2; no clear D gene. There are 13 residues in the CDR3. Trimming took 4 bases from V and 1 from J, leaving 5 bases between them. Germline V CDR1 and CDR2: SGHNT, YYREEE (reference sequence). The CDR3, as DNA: TGTGCCAGCAGCCGACAGAACACCGGGGAGCTGTTTTTT. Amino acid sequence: CASSRQNTGELFF. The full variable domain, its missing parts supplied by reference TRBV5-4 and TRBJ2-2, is ETGVTQSPTHLIKTRGQQVTLRCSSQSGHNTVSWYQQALGQGPQFIFQYYREEENGRGNFPPRFSGLQFPNYSSELNVNALELDDSALYLCASSRQNTGELFFGEGSRLTVL.